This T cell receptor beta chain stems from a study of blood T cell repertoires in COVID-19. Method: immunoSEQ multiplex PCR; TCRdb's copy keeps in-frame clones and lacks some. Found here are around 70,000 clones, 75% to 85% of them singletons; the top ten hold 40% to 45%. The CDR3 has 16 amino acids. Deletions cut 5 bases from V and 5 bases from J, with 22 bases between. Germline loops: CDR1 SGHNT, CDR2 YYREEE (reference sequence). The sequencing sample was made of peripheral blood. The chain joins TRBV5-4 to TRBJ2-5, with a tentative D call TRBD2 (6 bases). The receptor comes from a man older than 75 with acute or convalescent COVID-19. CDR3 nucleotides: TGTGCCAGCAGTCGAGACGGCGGAGCAGGAGGGGAGACCCAGTACTTC. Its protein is CASSRDGGAGGETQYF.